Following are 29 T cell receptor beta chains from one sample sequenced in a study of T cell responses to AZD1222 COVID-19 vaccine. This table comes from immunoSEQ multiplex PCR, and its TCRdb copy is limited to in-frame clones, with some not included. The sample yields 90,000 to 150,000 clones, 75% to 90% seen once. Sequencing was performed on peripheral blood, taken 28 days after the second AZD1222 dose. The receptors here all came from an adult who received the AZD1222 COVID-19 vaccine.

The chain links TRBV6-2 or TRBV6-3 to TRBJ1-5; possible D gene TRBD1, 5 bases. The CDR3 contains 15 residues. The germline V gene has CDR1 MNHEY and CDR2 SVGEGT. Trimming stripped 1 base from V and 7 bases from J, with 14 bases between. CDR3 sequence: CASSYYLGVGQPQHF. CDR3 in DNA: TGTGCCAGCAGTTACTATTTAGGGGTCGGGCAGCCCCAGCATTTT.

The V call is TRBV7-3, the J call TRBJ2-3, with D uncertain. The CDR3 has 15 amino acids. Per germline, CDR1 SGHTA and CDR2 FQGTGA. The V and J ends lost 5 bases and 5 bases respectively, with 17 bases between them. The CDR3 DNA is TGTGCCAGCAGCCCCCGCCGAAGCGAACTAGATACGCAGTATTTT. Amino acids: CASSPRRSELDTQYF.

The chain is built from TRBV11-1 and TRBJ1-1; D uncertain. Trimming cost V 0 bases and J 3 bases, with 20 bases left between them. Germline V gene data show CDR1 as SGHAT and CDR2 as FQDESV (reference sequence). The CDR3 is made up of 18 amino acids. Written as DNA, the CDR3 is TGTGCCAGCAGCTTAGCGCTAAGTGGGCAGACTGCAGACACTGAAGCTTTCTTT. This codes for CASSLALSGQTADTEAFF.

This chain uses TRBV7-9 with TRBJ2-2; 7 bases match TRBD1. There are 16 residues in the CDR3. The germline CDR1 and CDR2 sequences are SEHNR and FQNEAQ (reference sequence). After removal of 7 bases from V and 5 bases from J, the junction contained 13 bases not matched to a gene. CDR3 in DNA: TGTGCCAGCACCATAATCATAACCAGGGGGACCGGGGAGCTGTTTTTT. Translation gives CASTIIITRGTGELFF. The whole variable domain, remainder taken from reference TRBV7-9 and TRBJ2-2, is DTGVSQNPRHKITKRGQNVTFRCDPISEHNRLYWYRQTLGQGPEFLTYFQNEAQLEKSRLLSDRFSAERPKGSFSTLEIQRTEQGDSAMYLCASTIIITRGTGELFFGEGSRLTVL.

The chain combines TRBV5-1 with TRBJ2-1; 7 nucleotides match TRBD2. CDR1 is SGHRS, CDR2 YFSETQ, per germline. V shed 3 bases, J shed 9 bases, and the junction held 3 bases outside the gene matches. The CDR3 runs 12 residues. The CDR3 DNA reads TGCGCCAGCAGCTCAAGCGGGGTTGAGCAGTTCTTC. This gives the protein CASSSSGVEQFF.

The chain employs TRBV7-2 and TRBJ1-5; D possibly corresponds to TRBD1 (5 bases). Germline V gene data show CDR1 as SGHTA and CDR2 as FQGNSA. V gave up 3 bases and J gave up 4 bases, with 13 bases separating them. The CDR3 runs 15 residues. The CDR3: CASSLSSQENQPQHF. The CDR3 coding sequence is TGTGCCAGCAGCTTGTCTTCACAGGAGAATCAGCCCCAGCATTTT.

The rearrangement links TRBV3-1 (or the pseudogene TRBV3-2) to TRBJ2-1; D unclear. This CDR3 has 15 amino acids. V lost 5 bases and J 3 bases, leaving 14 bases between the germline ends. CDR1 LGHDT and CDR2 YNNKEL come from the germline V gene (reference sequence). The CDR3 bases are TGTGCCAGCAGCTCCGGGTCAGGCTACTACAATGAGCAGTTCTTC. As protein: CASSSGSGYYNEQFF.

V is TRBV28 and J is TRBJ1-3; 7 bases fit TRBD1. CDR3 length: 16 residues. Germline V lookup: CDR1 MDHEN, CDR2 SYDVKM. V was clipped by 3 bases and J by 7 bases; unmatched bases: 12. CDR3 amino acids: CASSFSSVQGRNTIYF. The CDR3 DNA follows: TGTGCCAGCAGTTTTTCTTCTGTACAGGGGAGGAACACCATATATTTT.

The chain links TRBV4-3 to TRBJ1-3, with 8 bases matching TRBD1. The CDR3 totals 17 residues. V was clipped by 2 bases and J by 0 bases; unmatched bases: 6. CDR1 and CDR2 (germline): LGHNA, YSLEER. DNA for the CDR3: TGCGCCAGCAGCCAACAGGACAGGGTCATCTCTGGAAACACCATATATTTT. Protein product: CASSQQDRVISGNTIYF.

CDR3 bases: TGTGCCAGCAGCTACCAGTCCTCCTCTGGAAACACCATATATTTT. Amino acids: CASSYQSSSGNTIYF. J is TRBJ1-3 and V is TRBV7-2, with D uncertain. Trimming removed 4 bases from V and 0 bases from J, with 10 bases in between. Germline CDR1 reads SGHTA; CDR2 reads FQGNSA. This CDR3 contains 15 residues.

The V call is TRBV19, the J call TRBJ1-1; 7 bases line up with TRBD1. The V gene end was trimmed by 4 bases and the J gene end by 7 bases; junction bases not matched to a gene: 3. The germline gives CDR1 LNHDA, CDR2 SQIVND (reference sequence). The CDR3 length is 12 residues. CDR3 protein: CASSTQGSEAFF. CDR3 nucleotides: TGTGCCAGTAGTACACAGGGGAGTGAAGCTTTCTTT.

The V and J genes are TRBV10-2 and TRBJ2-1, with 13 bases identical to TRBD2. After removal of 5 bases from V and 7 bases from J, the junction contained 5 bases not matched to a gene. This CDR3 is 15 amino acids long. The V gene's germline CDR1 is WSHSY and CDR2 SAAADI. The CDR3 sequence is CASSTSGGALNEQFF. The CDR3 DNA reads as TGCGCCAGCAGTACTAGCGGGGGGGCCCTGAATGAGCAGTTCTTC.

V gene TRBV11-3 combines with J gene TRBJ2-3; TRBD1 might be the D (5 bases). V gave up 2 bases and J gave up 0 bases, with 18 bases separating them. Germline V lookup: CDR1 SGHNT, CDR2 YENEEA. CDR3 length equals 18 residues. For the CDR3, the DNA is TGTGCCAGCAGCTTAACCTTCACCCGACAGCCCAGCACAGATACGCAGTATTTT. It yields the protein CASSLTFTRQPSTDTQYF.

This rearrangement joins TRBV7-2 to TRBJ1-5; D unresolved. V gave up 2 bases and J gave up 0 bases, with 8 bases separating them. Germline CDR1 is SGHTA and CDR2 is FQGNSA. The CDR3 covers 15 residues. DNA for the CDR3: TGTGCCAGCAGCTTAAGGGAGAATAGCAATCAGCCCCAGCATTTT. Translating it yields CASSLRENSNQPQHF.

V and J are TRBV7-9 and TRBJ1-5; 10 nucleotides line up with TRBD1. V was pared by 3 bases and J by 2 bases, with 10 bases of the junction left unmatched. CDR3 length equals 18 residues. Germline V CDR1 and CDR2: SEHNR, FQNEAQ (reference sequence). CDR3 sequence: CASSFLPGTGVGNQPQHF. The CDR3 region has the DNA TGTGCCAGCAGCTTCCTACCCGGGACAGGGGTAGGCAATCAGCCCCAGCATTTT.

About this clone: The same CDR3 is also encoded by other DNA sequences in this sample. The chain is built from TRBV7-2 and TRBJ2-2; D is unclear. V was pared by 0 bases and J by 1 base, with 3 bases between. CDR3 length equals 14 residues. From germline, CDR1 is SGHTA and CDR2 FQGNSA. CDR3 bases: TGTGCCAGCAGCTTAGCGCTGAACACCGGGGAGCTGTTTTTT. Protein sequence: CASSLALNTGELFF.

The chain links TRBV4-1 to TRBJ2-1; D possibly corresponds to TRBD2 (6 bases). Trimming took 0 bases from V and 11 from J, leaving 17 bases between them. Germline V gives CDR1 MGHRA, CDR2 YSYEKL. This CDR3 comprises 15 residues. CDR3 sequence: CASSQEEGIQSKQFF. The CDR3 region has the DNA TGCGCCAGCAGCCAAGAGGAGGGGATCCAATCTAAGCAGTTCTTC.

This clone was detected once. This chain links TRBV5-1 with TRBJ1-1; D is perhaps TRBD1 (6 bases). V was cut by 4 bases and J by 0 bases, with 13 bases left in between. Germline loops: CDR1 SGHRS, CDR2 YFSETQ. CDR3 size: 15 residues. The CDR3 bases are TGCGCCAGCAGCCTCGGGGGCTTCGTGAACACTGAAGCTTTCTTT. The encoded protein is CASSLGGFVNTEAFF.

CDR3 sequence (DNA): TGTGCCAGCGCAAACCCTCCCGTGGTACAGTTCCGAGGCTACACCTTC. This gives the protein CASANPPVVQFRGYTF. The chain carries TRBV19 and TRBJ1-2, with no clear D. V lost 9 bases to trimming and J lost 8 bases, with 28 bases between them. CDR3 length: 16 amino acids. Germline V gene data show CDR1 as LNHDA and CDR2 as SQIVND (reference sequence).

This clone was detected only once. The sample carries other DNA sequences with the same CDR3. The chain employs TRBV9 and TRBJ1-3, with 7 bases identical to TRBD1. From germline, CDR1 is SGDLS and CDR2 YYNGEE. Unmatched junction bases numbered 5, after V lost 0 bases and J lost 2 bases. CDR3 length: 16 residues. This CDR3 is CASSVGGTDPGNTIYF. The CDR3 DNA follows: TGTGCCAGCAGCGTAGGTGGGACAGACCCTGGAAACACCATATATTTT.

The chain links TRBV5-6 to TRBJ1-2; D remains unclear. Between the trimmed V and J ends, which lost 0 bases and 8 bases, there was a span of 11 bases. CDR3 length: 13 residues. The germline V gene has CDR1 SGHDT and CDR2 YYEEEE. CDR3 DNA: TGTGCCAGCAGCTTGGCGGGCAGCGGCGGCTACACCTTC. Protein: CASSLAGSGGYTF.

This clone appeared once. The chain couples TRBV19 to TRBJ2-7; 7 nucleotides match TRBD1. This CDR3 has 16 residues. V trimming: 7 bases; J trimming: 0 bases; junction bases outside the gene matches: 12. Germline lookup yields CDR1 LNHDA and CDR2 SQIVND (reference sequence). As DNA, the CDR3 is TGTGCCAGTACAGGACCCACGACAGGGAGCTCCTACGAGCAGTACTTC. This gives the protein CASTGPTTGSSYEQYF.

This clone has more than one count but fewer than ten. The chain is built from TRBV9 and TRBJ2-3, with D possibly matching TRBD2 (6 bases). The CDR3 loop spans 15 amino acids. V gave up 0 bases and J gave up 5 bases, with 13 bases separating them. Germline assignment: CDR1 SGDLS and CDR2 YYNGEE. CDR3 sequence reads: CASSVVEGLRDTQYF. The CDR3 DNA sequence: TGTGCCAGCAGCGTAGTGGAGGGGCTGAGAGATACGCAGTATTTT. Based on the CDR3 plus reference TRBV9 and TRBJ2-3, the full variable domain is DSGVTQTPKHLITATGQRVTLRCSPRSGDLSVYWYQQSLDQGLQFLIQYYNGEERAKGNILERFSAQQFPDLHSELNLSSLELGDSALYFCASSVVEGLRDTQYFGPGTRLTVL.

This CDR3 is CASSTNQGDTQYF. Here the CDR3 DNA reads TGTGCCAGCAGCACTAACCAGGGGGATACGCAGTATTTT. The genes are TRBV5-8 and TRBJ2-3; a weak D match, TRBD1 (6 bases). Germline-derived CDR1 and CDR2 are SGHTS and YDEGEE. CDR3 length: 13 residues. V dropped 4 bases and J dropped 6 bases, with 12 bases sitting between them.

CDR3 DNA sequence: TGTGCCAGCAGTTTTCGGGGAGAATTTGGAAACACCATATATTTT. Its protein is CASSFRGEFGNTIYF. J is TRBJ1-3 and V is TRBV27; D uncertain. Trimming left V 3 bases short and J 3 bases short, with 12 bases between. There are 15 residues in the CDR3. CDR1 and CDR2 (germline): MNHEY, SMNVEV (reference sequence).

The CDR3 here is CASSLAARETQYF. CDR3 bases: TGTGCCAGCAGCTTAGCGGCCAGAGAGACCCAGTACTTC. The rearrangement joins TRBV7-8 to TRBJ2-5; no reliable D call. Deletions cut 0 bases from V and 4 bases from J, with 6 bases between. The CDR3 length is 13 residues. Germline V gene data show CDR1 as SGHVS and CDR2 as FQNEAQ.

The V and J genes are TRBV5-1 and TRBJ1-1; D is unresolved. This CDR3 has 13 amino acids. CDR1 is SGHRS, CDR2 YFSETQ, per germline. The V end was cut by 4 bases, the J end by 0 bases, with 7 bases between. The DNA of the CDR3 is TGCGCCAGCAGCCGAATTATGAACACTGAAGCTTTCTTT. It translates to CASSRIMNTEAFF.

The chain uses TRBV29-1 and TRBJ1-2; 7 nucleotides agree with TRBD1. V lost 5 bases and J lost 4; bases outside the gene matches: 7. CDR1 and CDR2 (germline): SQVTM, ANQGSEA. This CDR3 is 13 amino acids long. The CDR3 nucleotides are TGCAGCGTTAACGACAGGGCCTTCTATGGCTACACCTTC. Translating it yields CSVNDRAFYGYTF.

The chain couples TRBV28 to TRBJ1-3; tentative D call: TRBD1 (6 bases). Trimming took 10 bases from V and 0 from J, leaving 19 bases between them. This CDR3 region has 16 residues. Germline CDR1 MDHEN, CDR2 SYDVKM. CDR3 nucleotides: TGTGCCACCACAAGGGGCAGGGGATTCTCTGGAAACACCATATATTTT. This encodes CATTRGRGFSGNTIYF. Full variable domain (outside the CDR3, taken from reference TRBV28 and TRBJ1-3): DVKVTQSSRYLVKRTGEKVFLECVQDMDHENMFWYRQDPGLGLRLIYFSYDVKMKEKGDIPEGYSVSREKKERFSLILESASTNQTSMYLCATTRGRGFSGNTIYFGEGSWLTVV.